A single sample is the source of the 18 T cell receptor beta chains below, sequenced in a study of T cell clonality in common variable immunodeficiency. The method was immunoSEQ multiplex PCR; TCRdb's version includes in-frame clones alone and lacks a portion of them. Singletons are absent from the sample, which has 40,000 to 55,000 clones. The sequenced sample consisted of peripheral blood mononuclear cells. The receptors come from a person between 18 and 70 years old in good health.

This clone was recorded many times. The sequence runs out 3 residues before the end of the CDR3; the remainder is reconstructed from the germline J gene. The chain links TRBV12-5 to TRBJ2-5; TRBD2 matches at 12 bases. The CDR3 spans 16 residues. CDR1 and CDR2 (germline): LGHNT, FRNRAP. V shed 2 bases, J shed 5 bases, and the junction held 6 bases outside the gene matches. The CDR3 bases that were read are TGTGCTAGTGGTTTGCCCCGGACTAGCGGGGAGGAGACC. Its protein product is CASGLPRTSGEET. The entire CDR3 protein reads CASGLPRTSGEETQYF.

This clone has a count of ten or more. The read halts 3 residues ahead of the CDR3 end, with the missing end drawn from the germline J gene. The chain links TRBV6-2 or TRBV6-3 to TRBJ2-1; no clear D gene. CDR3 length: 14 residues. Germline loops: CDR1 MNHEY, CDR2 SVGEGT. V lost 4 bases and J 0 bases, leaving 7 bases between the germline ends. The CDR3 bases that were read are TGTGCCAGCAGTTGGCCCCTCTCCTACAATGAG. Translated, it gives CASSWPLSYNE. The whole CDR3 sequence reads CASSWPLSYNEQFF.

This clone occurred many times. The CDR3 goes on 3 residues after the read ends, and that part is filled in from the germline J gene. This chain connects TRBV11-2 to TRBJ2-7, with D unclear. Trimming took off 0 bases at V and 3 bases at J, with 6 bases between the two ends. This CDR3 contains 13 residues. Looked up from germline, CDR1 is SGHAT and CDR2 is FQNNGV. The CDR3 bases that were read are TGTGCCAGCAGCTTAGATTCCAGCTACGAG. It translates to CASSLDSSYE. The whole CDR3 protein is CASSLDSSYEQYF.

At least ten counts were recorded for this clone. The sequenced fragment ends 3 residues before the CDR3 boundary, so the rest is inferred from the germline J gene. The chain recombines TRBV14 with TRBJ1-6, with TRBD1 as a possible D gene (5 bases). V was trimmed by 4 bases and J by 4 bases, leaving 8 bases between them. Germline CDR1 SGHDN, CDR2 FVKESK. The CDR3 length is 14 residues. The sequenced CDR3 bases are TGTGCCAGCAGCCCCAGGGCTTATAATTCACCC. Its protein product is CASSPRAYNSP. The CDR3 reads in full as CASSPRAYNSPLHF. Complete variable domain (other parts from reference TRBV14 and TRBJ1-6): EAGVTQFPSHSVIEKGQTVTLRCDPISGHDNLYWYRRVMGKEIKFLLHFVKESKQDESGMPNNRFLAERTGGTYSTLKVQPAELEDSGVYFCASSPRAYNSPLHFGNGTRLTVT.

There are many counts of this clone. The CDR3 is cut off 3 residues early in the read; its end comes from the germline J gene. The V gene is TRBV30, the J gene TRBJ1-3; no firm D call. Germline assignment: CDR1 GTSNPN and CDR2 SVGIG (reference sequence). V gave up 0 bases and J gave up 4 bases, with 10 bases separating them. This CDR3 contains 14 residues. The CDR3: CAWSVVPGGNTIYF. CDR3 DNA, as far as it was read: TGTGCCTGGAGTGTCGTCCCCGGGGGAAACACC.

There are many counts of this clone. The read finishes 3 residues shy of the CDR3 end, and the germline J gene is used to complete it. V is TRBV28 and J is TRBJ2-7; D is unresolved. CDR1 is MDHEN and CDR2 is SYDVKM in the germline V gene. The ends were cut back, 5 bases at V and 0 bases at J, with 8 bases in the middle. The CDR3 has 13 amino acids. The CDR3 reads CASSPGSSYEQYF. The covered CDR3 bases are TGTGCCAGCAGTCCAGGTTCCTCCTACGAG.

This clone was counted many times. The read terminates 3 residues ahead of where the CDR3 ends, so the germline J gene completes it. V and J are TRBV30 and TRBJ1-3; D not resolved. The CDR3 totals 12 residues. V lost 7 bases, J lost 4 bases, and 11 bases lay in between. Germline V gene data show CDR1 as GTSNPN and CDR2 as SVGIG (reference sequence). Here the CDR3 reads CASTVFGNTIYF. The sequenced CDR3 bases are TGTGCCTCTACAGTGTTCGGAAACACC.

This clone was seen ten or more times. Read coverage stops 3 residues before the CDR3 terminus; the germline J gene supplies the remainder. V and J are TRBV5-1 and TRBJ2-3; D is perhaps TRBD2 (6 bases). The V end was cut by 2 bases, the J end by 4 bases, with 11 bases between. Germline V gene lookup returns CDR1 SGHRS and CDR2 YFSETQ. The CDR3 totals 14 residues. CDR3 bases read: TGCGCCAGCAGCTTCAGCGGGTGGGCAGATACG. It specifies CASSFSGWADT. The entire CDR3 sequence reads CASSFSGWADTQYF.

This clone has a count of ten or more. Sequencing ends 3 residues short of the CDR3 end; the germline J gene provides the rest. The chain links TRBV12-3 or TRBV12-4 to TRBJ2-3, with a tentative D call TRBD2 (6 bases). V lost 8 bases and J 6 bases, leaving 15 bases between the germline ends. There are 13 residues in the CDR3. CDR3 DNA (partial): TGTGCCAGCGGTCTAGCGAGGGTGGATACG. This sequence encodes CASGLARVDT. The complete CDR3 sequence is CASGLARVDTQYF.

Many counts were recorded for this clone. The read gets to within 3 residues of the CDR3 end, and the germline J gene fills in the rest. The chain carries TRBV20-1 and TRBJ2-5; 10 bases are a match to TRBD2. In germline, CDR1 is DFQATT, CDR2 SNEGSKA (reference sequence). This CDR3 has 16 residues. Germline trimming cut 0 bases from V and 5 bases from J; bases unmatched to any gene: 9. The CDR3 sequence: CSARDLLAGVGETQYF. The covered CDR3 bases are TGCAGTGCTAGAGATTTGCTAGCGGGGGTAGGGGAGACC.

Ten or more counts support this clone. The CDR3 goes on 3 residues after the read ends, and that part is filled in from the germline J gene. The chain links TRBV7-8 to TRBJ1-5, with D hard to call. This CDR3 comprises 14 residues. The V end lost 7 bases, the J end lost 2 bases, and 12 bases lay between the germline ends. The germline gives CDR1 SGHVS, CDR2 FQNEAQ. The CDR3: CASTPLGGNQPQHF. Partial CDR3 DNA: TGTGCCAGCACCCCACTTGGTGGCAATCAGCCC.

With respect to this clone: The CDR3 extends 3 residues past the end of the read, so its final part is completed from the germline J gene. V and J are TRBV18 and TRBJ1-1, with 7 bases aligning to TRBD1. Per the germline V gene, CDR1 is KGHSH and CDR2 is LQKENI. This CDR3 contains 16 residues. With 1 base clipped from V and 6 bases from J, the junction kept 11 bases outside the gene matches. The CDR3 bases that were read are TGTGCCAGCTCACCACAGGCAGGGGGGAGAGGGGCTGAA. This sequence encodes CASSPQAGGRGAE. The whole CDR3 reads CASSPQAGGRGAEAFF. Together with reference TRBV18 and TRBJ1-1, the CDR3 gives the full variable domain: NAGVMQNPRHLVRRRGQEARLRCSPMKGHSHVYWYRQLPEEGLKFMVYLQKENIIDESGMPKERFSAEFPKEGPSILRIQQVVRGDSAAYFCASSPQAGGRGAEAFFGQGTRLTVV.

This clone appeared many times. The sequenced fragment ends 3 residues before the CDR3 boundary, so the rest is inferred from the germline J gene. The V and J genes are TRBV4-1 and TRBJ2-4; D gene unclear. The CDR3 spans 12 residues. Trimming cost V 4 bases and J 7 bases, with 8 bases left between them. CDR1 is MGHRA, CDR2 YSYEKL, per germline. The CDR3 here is CASSPDLNIQYF. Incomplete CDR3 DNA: TGCGCCAGCAGCCCAGACTTGAACATT.

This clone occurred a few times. CDR3 bases read: TGTGCCAGCAGCTCAAAGCGGGGGGGTTGGGAGACC. As protein: CASSSKRGGWET. The entire CDR3 sequence reads CASSSKRGGWETYTF. The chain has TRBV7-8 and TRBJ1-2; tentative D call: TRBD1 (5 bases). The CDR3 end lies 3 residues beyond the end of the read and is filled in from the germline J gene. Germline values: CDR1 SGHVS, CDR2 FQNEAQ. The CDR3 spans 15 residues.

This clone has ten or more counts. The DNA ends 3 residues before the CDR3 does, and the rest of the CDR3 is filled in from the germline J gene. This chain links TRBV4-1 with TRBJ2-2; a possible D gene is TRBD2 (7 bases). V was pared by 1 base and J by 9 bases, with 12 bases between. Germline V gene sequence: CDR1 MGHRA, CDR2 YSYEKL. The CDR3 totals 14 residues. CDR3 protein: CASSQAGGSRELFF. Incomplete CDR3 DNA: TGCGCCAGCAGCCAAGCGGGGGGCTCGCGGGAG.

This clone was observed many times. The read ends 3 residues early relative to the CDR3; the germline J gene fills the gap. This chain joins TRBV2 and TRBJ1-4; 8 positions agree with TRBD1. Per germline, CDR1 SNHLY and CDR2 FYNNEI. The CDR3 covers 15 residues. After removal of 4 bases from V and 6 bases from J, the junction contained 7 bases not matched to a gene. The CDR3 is CASSGRGQGDEKLFF. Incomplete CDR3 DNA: TGTGCCAGCAGTGGCCGAGGACAGGGCGATGAAAAA. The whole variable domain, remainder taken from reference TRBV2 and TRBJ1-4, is EPEVTQTPSHQVTQMGQEVILRCVPISNHLYFYWYRQILGQKVEFLVSFYNNEISEKSEIFDDQFSVERPDGSNFTLKIRSTKLEDSAMYFCASSGRGQGDEKLFFGSGTQLSVL.

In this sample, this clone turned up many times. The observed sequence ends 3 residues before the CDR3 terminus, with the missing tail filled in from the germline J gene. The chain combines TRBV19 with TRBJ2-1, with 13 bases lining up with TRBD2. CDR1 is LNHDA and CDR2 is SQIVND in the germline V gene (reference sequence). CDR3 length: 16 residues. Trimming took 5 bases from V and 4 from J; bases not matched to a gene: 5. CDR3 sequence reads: CASSAGLAGPYNEQFF. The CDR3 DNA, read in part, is TGTGCCAGTAGTGCGGGACTAGCGGGGCCTTACAATGAG. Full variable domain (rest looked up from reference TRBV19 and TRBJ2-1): DGGITQSPKYLFRKEGQNVTLSCEQNLNHDAMYWYRQDPGQGLRLIYYSQIVNDFQKGDIAEGYSVSREKKESFPLTVTSAQKNPTAFYLCASSAGLAGPYNEQFFGPGTRLTVL.

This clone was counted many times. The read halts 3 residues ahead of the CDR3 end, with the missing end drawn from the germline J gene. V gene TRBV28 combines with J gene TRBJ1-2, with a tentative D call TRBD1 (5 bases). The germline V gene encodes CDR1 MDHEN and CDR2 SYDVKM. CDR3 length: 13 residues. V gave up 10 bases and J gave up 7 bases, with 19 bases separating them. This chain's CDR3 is CATLLGPETGYTF. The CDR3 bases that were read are TGTGCCACCCTCTTGGGGCCCGAAACTGGC.